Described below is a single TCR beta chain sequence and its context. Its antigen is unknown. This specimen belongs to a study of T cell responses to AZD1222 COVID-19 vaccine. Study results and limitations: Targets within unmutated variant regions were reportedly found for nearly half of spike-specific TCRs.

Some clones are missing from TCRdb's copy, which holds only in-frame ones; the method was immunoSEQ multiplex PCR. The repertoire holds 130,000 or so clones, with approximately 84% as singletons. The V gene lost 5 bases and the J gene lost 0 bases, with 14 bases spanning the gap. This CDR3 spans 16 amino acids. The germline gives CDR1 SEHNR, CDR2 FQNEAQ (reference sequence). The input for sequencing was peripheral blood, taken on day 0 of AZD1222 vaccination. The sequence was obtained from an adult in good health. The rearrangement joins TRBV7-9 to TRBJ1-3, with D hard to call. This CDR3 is CASSPSRANSGNTIYF. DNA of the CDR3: TGTGCCAGCAGCCCCTCGAGGGCTAACTCTGGAAACACCATATATTTT.